Below, 20 T cell receptor beta chains from the same sample are listed, as sequenced in a study of T-cell reconstitution after alpha-beta-depleted transplantation in children. Preparing the TCRbeta library involved the use of unique molecular identifiers. TCRdb itself ran the PCR reads through MiXCR, one entry per CDR3 protein. The sample records approximately 7,000 distinct CDR3 sequences, around 16% being singletons. Source: PBMCs, taken before TCRalphabeta/CD19-depleted stem cell transplant. Receptors were obtained from a boy aged 2-9 years with acute lymphoblastic leukemia, due to receive a stem cell transplant.

V is TRBV20-1 and J is TRBJ2-3; D may match TRBD1 or TRBD2 (5 bases each). V was shortened by 5 bases and J by 2 bases, with 14 bases between the two germline ends. Per the germline V gene, CDR1 is DFQATT and CDR2 is SNEGSKA (reference sequence). There are 14 residues in the CDR3. DNA for the CDR3: TGCAGTGCTGGGCCCAGAGGGGTCACAGATACGCAGTATTTT. Its translation: CSAGPRGVTDTQYF.

In its sample, this clonotype ranks as medium-sized. This sequence joins TRBV6-2 or TRBV6-3 and TRBJ2-5, with D unresolved. Trimming removed 7 bases from V and 1 base from J, with 4 bases in between. Germline V gene sequence: CDR1 MNHEY, CDR2 SVGEGT. CDR3 length equals 11 residues. CDR3 amino acids: CASTTQETQYF. CDR3 DNA sequence: TGTGCCAGCACCACCCAAGAGACCCAGTACTTC.

In this sample, this clonotype is medium-sized (0.01 to 0.1%). The J gene is TRBJ2-2, the V gene TRBV5-1; D not resolved. The germline V gene has CDR1 SGHRS and CDR2 YFSETQ. Trimming took off 0 bases at V and 0 bases at J, with 9 bases between the two ends. The CDR3 is made up of 16 amino acids. CDR3 amino acids: CASSLEPITNTGELFF. CDR3 DNA sequence: TGCGCCAGCAGCTTGGAACCGATTACGAACACCGGGGAGCTGTTTTTT.

By share, this clonotype ranks as medium-sized. This sequence joins TRBV5-1 and TRBJ2-7; 10 bases match TRBD1. The J segment lost 4 bases and the V segment lost 4 bases, leaving 5 bases of the junction unmatched. The CDR3 is 14 amino acids. Germline V gene lookup returns CDR1 SGHRS and CDR2 YFSETQ. CDR3 region: CASSRGTGEYEQYF. The CDR3 bases are TGCGCCAGCAGCCGAGGGACAGGGGAGTACGAGCAGTACTTC. The whole variable domain, remainder taken from reference TRBV5-1 and TRBJ2-7, is KAGVTQTPRYLIKTRGQQVTLSCSPISGHRSVSWYQQTPGQGLQFLFEYFSETQRNKGNFPGRFSGRQFSNSRSEMNVSTLELGDSALYLCASSRGTGEYEQYFGPGTRLTVT.

This clonotype was picked up many times. The J gene is TRBJ2-7, the V gene TRBV12-3 or TRBV12-4; tentative D call: TRBD2 (6 bases). CDR3 length: 14 residues. Trimming stripped 0 bases from V and 2 bases from J, with 8 bases between. The CDR3 protein is CASSLALATYEQYF. The CDR3 DNA follows: TGTGCCAGCAGTTTAGCACTAGCTACCTACGAGCAGTACTTC.

This clonotype is categorized as medium-sized (0.01 to 0.1%). The chain combines TRBV20-1 with TRBJ1-1; D gene uncertain. CDR1 is DFQATT and CDR2 is SNEGSKA in the germline V gene (reference sequence). The CDR3 loop spans 13 amino acids. V was pared by 5 bases and J by 0 bases, with 10 bases between. CDR3: CSASQLMNTEAFF. CDR3 nucleotides: TGCAGTGCTTCACAACTCATGAACACTGAAGCTTTCTTT.

Ten or more counts support this clonotype. The chain's CDR3 is CASSATGTGIYEQYF. CDR3 DNA sequence: TGTGCCAGCAGCGCAACCGGGACAGGGATCTACGAGCAGTACTTC. The V and J genes are TRBV5-6 and TRBJ2-7; 9 bases are shared with TRBD1. The CDR3 has 15 amino acids. In germline, CDR1 is SGHDT, CDR2 YYEEEE. V lost 4 bases and J lost 3; bases outside the gene matches: 8.

Only one count was recorded for this clonotype. The genes are TRBV7-2 and TRBJ2-5; TRBD2 is a possible D gene (5 bases). This CDR3 has 13 amino acids. Between the trimmed V and J ends, which lost 10 bases and 5 bases, there was a span of 17 bases. Germline V gives CDR1 SGHTA, CDR2 FQGNSA. The CDR3 loop is CAMSPGMRETQYF. DNA for the CDR3: TGTGCCATGAGCCCGGGGATGAGGGAGACCCAGTACTTC.

This clonotype was recorded many times. The chain carries TRBV30 and TRBJ2-5; the match to TRBD1 covers 8 bases. The CDR3 extends over 13 amino acids. J gave up 1 base and V 5 bases, and 3 bases lay outside the gene matches. Per germline, CDR1 GTSNPN and CDR2 SVGIG (reference sequence). CDR3 region: CAWGTGTQETQYF. CDR3 nucleotide sequence: TGTGCCTGGGGGACAGGAACCCAAGAGACCCAGTACTTC.

This clonotype is classed as medium-sized. The V call is TRBV12-3 or TRBV12-4, the J call TRBJ2-7; D not resolved. V was pared by 3 bases and J by 7 bases, with 13 bases between. The CDR3 consists of 13 residues. The CDR3 DNA follows: TGTGCCAGCAGTTTGGGTGGCTTGGGAGAGCAGTACTTC. This sequence encodes CASSLGGLGEQYF.

This clonotype qualifies as medium-sized (0.01 to 0.1%). The chain combines TRBV24-1 with TRBJ1-1; D is unclear. CDR3 length: 17 amino acids. The germline V and J ends were trimmed by 9 bases and 3 bases, with 25 bases remaining between them. CDR1 is KGHDR and CDR2 is SFDVKD in the germline V gene. The CDR3 protein is CATCAYMYSGRDTEAFF. In nucleotides, the CDR3 is TGTGCCACCTGTGCATATATGTATTCAGGTAGGGACACTGAAGCTTTCTTT.

This clonotype is medium-sized by share. V and J are TRBV6-4 and TRBJ2-7; D is unclear. Germline V lookup: CDR1 MRHNA, CDR2 SNTAGT. The CDR3 sequence is 15 residues long. Deletions cut 0 bases from V and 2 bases from J, with 11 bases between. The CDR3 DNA follows: TGTGCCAGCAGTGACTCTACAGCGTTTACCTACGAGCAGTACTTC. Its translation is CASSDSTAFTYEQYF.

This clonotype has a count of ten or more. This chain uses TRBV5-1 with TRBJ2-7; D is undetermined. Germline CDR1 is SGHRS and CDR2 is YFSETQ. The V gene lost 4 bases and the J gene lost 7 bases, with 12 bases spanning the gap. The CDR3 runs 12 residues. CDR3 loop: CASSMGLEEQYF. CDR3 nucleotides: TGCGCCAGCAGCATGGGCCTGGAGGAGCAGTACTTC.

The J gene is TRBJ1-2, the V gene TRBV7-9; D is perhaps TRBD1 (6 bases). Germline CDR1 SEHNR, CDR2 FQNEAQ (reference sequence). The CDR3 has 13 amino acids. V was clipped by 5 bases and J by 1 base, with 8 bases between them. The CDR3: CASSQGINYGYTF. The DNA of the CDR3 is TGTGCCAGCAGCCAGGGGATTAACTATGGCTACACCTTC.

By share, this clonotype ranks as medium-sized. The chain employs TRBV5-1 and TRBJ2-7; D may be TRBD1 (5 bases). This CDR3 has 14 amino acids. Between the trimmed V and J ends, which lost 4 bases and 0 bases, there was a span of 11 bases. Germline V CDR1 and CDR2: SGHRS, YFSETQ. CDR3 residues: CASSNTGNSYEQYF. The CDR3 region has the DNA TGCGCCAGCAGCAATACAGGAAACTCCTACGAGCAGTACTTC.

By its share, this clonotype is medium-sized. The chain uses TRBV10-3 and TRBJ2-3; D is perhaps TRBD1 (6 bases). V dropped 3 bases and J dropped 0 bases, with 13 bases sitting between them. Germline lookup yields CDR1 ENHRY and CDR2 SYGVKD. The CDR3 is 16 amino acids. The CDR3 reads CAISDHGGQSTDTQYF. For the CDR3, the DNA is TGTGCCATCAGTGATCATGGGGGCCAAAGCACAGATACGCAGTATTTT.

This clonotype has ten or more counts. V usage is TRBV7-8 and J usage is TRBJ1-2; D is possibly TRBD1 (6 bases). This CDR3 has 15 amino acids. Germline CDR1 is SGHVS and CDR2 is FQNEAQ. Trimming removed 4 bases at V and 4 bases at J, with 16 bases between. CDR3 loop: CASSSHRERRYGYTF. CDR3 nucleotide sequence: TGTGCCAGCAGCTCCCACAGGGAAAGACGCTATGGCTACACCTTC.

The gene calls are TRBV7-3 and TRBJ2-3, with no clear D. Germline assignment: CDR1 SGHTA and CDR2 FQGTGA. With 4 bases removed from V and 4 bases from J, the gap between germline ends came to 12 bases. This CDR3 region has 14 residues. Here the CDR3 reads CASSSPAEADTQYF. CDR3 DNA sequence: TGTGCCAGCAGCTCCCCGGCAGAGGCAGATACGCAGTATTTT.

Turning to this clonotype: This could be a read error, since a much larger clone is one nucleotide away. The rearrangement links TRBV5-6 to TRBJ2-3; TRBD1 or TRBD2 may be the D gene (7 bases each). Germline V gives CDR1 SGHDT, CDR2 YYEEEE. CDR3 size: 12 residues. V lost 2 bases to trimming and J lost 12 bases, with 13 bases between them. The chain's CDR3 is CASSFQGGGQYF. The CDR3 bases are TGTGCCAGCAGCTTTCAGGGGGGGGGCCAGTATTTT. The complete variable domain, with remaining parts taken from reference TRBV5-6 and TRBJ2-3, reads DAGVTQSPTHLIKTRGQQVTLRCSPKSGHDTVSWYQQALGQGPQFIFQYYEEEERQRGNFPDRFSGHQFPNYSSELNVNALLLGDSALYLCASSFQGGGQYFGPGTRLTVL.

This clonotype is medium-sized within its sample. This chain connects TRBV29-1 to TRBJ2-2, with no clear D. CDR1 and CDR2 from the germline V gene are SQVTM and ANQGSEA. The CDR3 has 13 amino acids. The V and J ends lost 4 bases and 4 bases respectively, with 10 bases between them. The CDR3 nucleotides read TGCAGCGTTGCTGTTTCCCTCACCGGGGAGCTGTTTTTT. Protein product: CSVAVSLTGELFF.